A single sample gave rise to the 15 T cell receptor beta chains below, sequenced in a study of Graves' ophthalmopathy and Graves' hyperthyroidism. RNA transcripts served as template for amplifying TCR beta CDR3 sequences. The library came from an HTBI-primed first-round RT-PCR and a second-round multiplex PCR. TCRdb reanalysed the multiplex PCR reads using MiXCR and keeps one entry per CDR3 protein. The sample holds 350,000 to 450,000 distinct CDR3 sequences, over 20% seen once. Sequences were obtained from peripheral blood. The origin of the receptors is a woman aged 18 to 35 with stable Graves' hyperthyroidism.

This clonotype was seen many times. The chain carries TRBV12-3 or TRBV12-4 and TRBJ2-2; 10 bases match TRBD2. Germline trimming cut 7 bases from V and 6 bases from J; bases unmatched to any gene: 8. This CDR3 comprises 15 residues. In DNA, the CDR3 is TGTGCCAGCATCTCAACTAGCGGGACGGCCGGGGAGCTGTTTTTT. It yields the protein CASISTSGTAGELFF.

This clonotype was found many times. The genes are TRBV27 and TRBJ1-5, with D uncertain. Trimming left V 8 bases short and J 0 bases short, with 8 bases between. The V gene's germline CDR1 is MNHEY and CDR2 SMNVEV (reference sequence). This CDR3 is built from 13 residues. Here the CDR3 DNA reads TGTGCCAGCCGGGAGTATAGCAATCAGCCCCAGCATTTT. Protein: CASREYSNQPQHF.

This clonotype was recorded at least ten times. The rearrangement joins TRBV12-3 or TRBV12-4 to TRBJ2-4; the D gene is possibly TRBD2 (7 bases). V gave up 4 bases and J gave up 8 bases, with 15 bases separating them. The CDR3 runs 14 residues. CDR3 in DNA: TGTGCCAGCAGTTGGGGGGGCGGGAGAGACATTCAGTACTTC. It codes for CASSWGGGRDIQYF.

This clonotype was picked up many times. The J gene is TRBJ2-5, the V gene TRBV4-2; D may match TRBD1 or TRBD2 (5 bases each). Per germline, CDR1 LGHNA and CDR2 YNFKEQ. This CDR3 has 14 residues. Trimming cost V 4 bases and J 0 bases, with 9 bases left between them. CDR3 in DNA: TGTGCCAGCAGCCCCGGGACGGACCAAGAGACCCAGTACTTC. This translates into CASSPGTDQETQYF.

There are many counts of this clonotype. J is TRBJ1-5 and V is TRBV12-3 or TRBV12-4; D remains unclear. The CDR3 totals 13 residues. V gave up 4 bases and J gave up 9 bases, with 13 bases separating them. CDR3 loop: CASSYSLDRPQHF. CDR3 bases: TGTGCCAGCAGTTACAGTTTAGATCGGCCCCAGCATTTT.

There are many counts of this clonotype. The J gene is TRBJ2-3, the V gene TRBV5-1, with 7 bases matching TRBD2. This CDR3 region has 15 residues. CDR1 is SGHRS, CDR2 YFSETQ, per germline. J lost 2 bases, V lost 5 bases, and 8 bases had no gene match. The CDR3 region has the DNA TGCGCCAGCAGGGGAGGGGAGGCTTTCACAGATACGCAGTATTTT. It yields the protein CASRGGEAFTDTQYF. The variable domain in full, completed from reference TRBV5-1 and TRBJ2-3, reads KAGVTQTPRYLIKTRGQQVTLSCSPISGHRSVSWYQQTPGQGLQFLFEYFSETQRNKGNFPGRFSGRQFSNSRSEMNVSTLELGDSALYLCASRGGEAFTDTQYFGPGTRLTVL.

The rearrangement uses TRBV18 and TRBJ1-2; unclear D gene. V was trimmed by 0 bases and J by 7 bases, leaving 9 bases between them. The germline gives CDR1 KGHSH, CDR2 LQKENI. The CDR3 is 13 residues long. For the CDR3, the DNA is TGTGCCAGCTCACCACCGAACCTGCGTGGCTACACCTTC. Translated: CASSPPNLRGYTF.

Many counts were recorded for this clonotype. The CDR3 protein is CASGGNEQYF. DNA for the CDR3: TGTGCCAGCGGGGGGAACGAGCAGTACTTC. The chain combines TRBV28 with TRBJ2-7; maybe TRBD2 (6 bases). This CDR3 has 10 residues. Germline loops: CDR1 MDHEN, CDR2 SYDVKM. V was clipped by 8 bases and J by 5 bases, with 7 bases between them.

To note about this clonotype: An end of the junction differs from the germline gene, which may be a read error. This sequence joins TRBV2 and TRBJ2-5; 9 nucleotides align to TRBD2. The CDR3 is 15 residues long. CDR1 SNHLY and CDR2 FYNNEI come from the germline V gene. Written as DNA, the CDR3 is TGTGCCAGCAGCGCGGGTCTAGCGGGATCAGGGACCAAGTACTTC. This sequence encodes CASSAGLAGSGTKYF.

Many counts were recorded for this clonotype. The rearrangement joins TRBV6-4 to TRBJ2-2; 9 bases match TRBD2. CDR1 and CDR2 from the germline V gene are MRHNA and SNTAGT. V dropped 6 bases and J dropped 3; count of bases not matched to a gene: 2. There are 14 residues in the CDR3. The CDR3 here is CASSAGGDTGELFF. The CDR3 coding sequence is TGTGCCAGCAGCGCGGGAGGGGACACCGGGGAGCTGTTTTTT.

This clonotype was detected many times. Here the CDR3 reads CASSHTRPGGYTF. DNA for the CDR3: TGTGCCAGCAGTCATACAAGACCGGGAGGCTACACCTTC. J is TRBJ1-2 and V is TRBV6-2 or TRBV6-3; no clear D gene. Trimming shortened V by 5 bases and J by 8 bases, and 15 bases separated the two germline ends. The CDR3 length is 13 residues. Per the germline V gene, CDR1 is MNHEY and CDR2 is SVGEGT.

There are many counts of this clonotype. The chain employs TRBV11-2 and TRBJ1-2; 7 positions match TRBD1. Germline CDR1 and CDR2: SGHAT and FQNNGV. The CDR3 extends over 16 amino acids. The J segment lost 0 bases and the V segment lost 6 bases, leaving 10 bases of the junction unmatched. CDR3 region: CASSSSGTDTNYGYTF. The CDR3 DNA reads TGTGCCAGCAGTTCCTCCGGGACAGACACTAACTATGGCTACACCTTC.

The rearrangement links TRBV7-9 to TRBJ2-5; TRBD1 matches 8 bases. Germline CDR1 SEHNR, CDR2 FQNEAQ (reference sequence). V shed 8 bases, J shed 3 bases, and the junction held 2 bases outside the gene matches. This CDR3 region has 12 residues. The CDR3 DNA follows: TGTGCCAGCCGGACAGGGAAAGAGACCCAGTACTTC. Its translation is CASRTGKETQYF.

This clonotype has a count of ten or more. The chain uses TRBV28 and TRBJ1-2; 9 bases agree with TRBD1. The CDR3 runs to 18 residues. With V trimmed by 2 bases and J by 1 base, 11 bases remained unmatched. Germline lookup yields CDR1 MDHEN and CDR2 SYDVKM. The CDR3 protein is CASSLVGTGYSSNYGYTF. The CDR3 DNA reads as TGTGCCAGCAGTTTAGTCGGGACAGGGTATTCGAGTAACTATGGCTACACCTTC.

This clonotype appeared many times. The chain carries TRBV28 and TRBJ1-2; D is unresolved. There are 13 residues in the CDR3. V gave up 2 bases and J gave up 2 bases, with 6 bases separating them. Germline V gene sequence: CDR1 MDHEN, CDR2 SYDVKM. CDR3 nucleotides: TGTGCCAGCAGTTTAGTAGGCAACTATGGCTACACCTTC. It is translated as CASSLVGNYGYTF.